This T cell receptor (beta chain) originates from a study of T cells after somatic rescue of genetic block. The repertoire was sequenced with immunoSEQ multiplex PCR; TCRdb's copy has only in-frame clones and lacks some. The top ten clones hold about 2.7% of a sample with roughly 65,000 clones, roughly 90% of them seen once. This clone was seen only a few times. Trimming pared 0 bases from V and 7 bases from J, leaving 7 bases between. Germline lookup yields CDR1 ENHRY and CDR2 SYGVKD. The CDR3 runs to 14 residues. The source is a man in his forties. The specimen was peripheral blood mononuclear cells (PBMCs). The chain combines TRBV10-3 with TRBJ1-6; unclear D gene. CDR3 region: CAISESGQNSPLHF. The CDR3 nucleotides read TGTGCCATCAGTGAGTCTGGCCAGAATTCACCCCTCCACTTT.